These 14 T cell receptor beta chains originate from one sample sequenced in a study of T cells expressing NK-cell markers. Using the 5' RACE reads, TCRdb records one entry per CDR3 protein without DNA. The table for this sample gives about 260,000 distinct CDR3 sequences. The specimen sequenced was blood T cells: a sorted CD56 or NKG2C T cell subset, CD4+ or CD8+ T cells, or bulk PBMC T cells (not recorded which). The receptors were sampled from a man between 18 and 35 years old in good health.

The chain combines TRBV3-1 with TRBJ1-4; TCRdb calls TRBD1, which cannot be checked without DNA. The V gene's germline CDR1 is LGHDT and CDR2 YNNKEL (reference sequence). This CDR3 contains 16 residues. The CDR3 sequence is CASSQTPGQINEKLFF.

The CDR3 spells CASSPGLAGAELFF. This sequence joins TRBV11-3 and TRBJ2-2; TCRdb calls TRBD2, which cannot be checked without DNA. Germline CDR1 is SGHNT and CDR2 is YENEEA. The CDR3 covers 14 residues. Variable domain in full (rest from reference TRBV11-3 and TRBJ2-2): EAGVVQSPRYKIIEKKQPVAFWCNPISGHNTLYWYLQNLGQGPELLIRYENEEAVDDSQLPKDRFSAERLKGVDSTLKIQPAELGDSAVYLCASSPGLAGAELFFGEGSRLTVL.

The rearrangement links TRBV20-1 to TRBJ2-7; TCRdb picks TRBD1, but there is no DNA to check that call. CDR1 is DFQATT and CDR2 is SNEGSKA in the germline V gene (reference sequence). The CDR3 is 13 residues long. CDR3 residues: CSAGQGLAYEQYF.

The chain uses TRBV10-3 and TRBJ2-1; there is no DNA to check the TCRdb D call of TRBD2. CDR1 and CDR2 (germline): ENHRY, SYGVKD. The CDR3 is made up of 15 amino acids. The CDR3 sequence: CAISETSGRAREQFF.

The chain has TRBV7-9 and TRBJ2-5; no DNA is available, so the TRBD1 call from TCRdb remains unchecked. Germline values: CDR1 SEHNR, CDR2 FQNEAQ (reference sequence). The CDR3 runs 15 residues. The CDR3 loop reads CASMDRELYQETQYF.

This CDR3 is CSAGARHGSYNEQFF. The chain joins TRBV20-1 to TRBJ2-1; TCRdb's assignment of TRBD1 cannot be checked, as there is no DNA. Germline-derived CDR1 and CDR2 are DFQATT and SNEGSKA (reference sequence). This CDR3 spans 15 amino acids.

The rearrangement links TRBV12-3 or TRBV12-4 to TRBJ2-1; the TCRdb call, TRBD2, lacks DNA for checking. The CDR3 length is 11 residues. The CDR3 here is CASSRSDEQFF.

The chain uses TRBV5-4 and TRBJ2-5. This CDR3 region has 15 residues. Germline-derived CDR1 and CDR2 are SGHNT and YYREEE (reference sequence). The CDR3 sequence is CASSFWTDRGETQYF.

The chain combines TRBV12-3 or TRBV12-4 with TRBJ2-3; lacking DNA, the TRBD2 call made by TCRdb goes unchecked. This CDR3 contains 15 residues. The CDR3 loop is CASSLDGRGADTQYF.

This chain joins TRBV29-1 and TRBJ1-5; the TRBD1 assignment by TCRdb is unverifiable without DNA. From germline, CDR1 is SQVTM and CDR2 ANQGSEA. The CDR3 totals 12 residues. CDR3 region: CSVALGDQPQHF.

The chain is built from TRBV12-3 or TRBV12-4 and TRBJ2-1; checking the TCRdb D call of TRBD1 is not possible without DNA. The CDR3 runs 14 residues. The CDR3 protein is CASPDRLSDNEQFF.

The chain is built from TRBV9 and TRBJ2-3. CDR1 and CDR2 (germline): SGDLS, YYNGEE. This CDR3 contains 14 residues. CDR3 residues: CASSVGYEQDTQYF.

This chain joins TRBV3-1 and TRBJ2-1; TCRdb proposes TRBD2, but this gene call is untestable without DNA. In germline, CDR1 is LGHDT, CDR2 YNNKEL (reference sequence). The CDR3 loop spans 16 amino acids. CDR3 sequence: CASSQVAGGPGNEQFF.

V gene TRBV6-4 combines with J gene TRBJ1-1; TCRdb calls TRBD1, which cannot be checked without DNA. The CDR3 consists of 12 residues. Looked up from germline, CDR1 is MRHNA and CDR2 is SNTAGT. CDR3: CASSDLTGFAFF.